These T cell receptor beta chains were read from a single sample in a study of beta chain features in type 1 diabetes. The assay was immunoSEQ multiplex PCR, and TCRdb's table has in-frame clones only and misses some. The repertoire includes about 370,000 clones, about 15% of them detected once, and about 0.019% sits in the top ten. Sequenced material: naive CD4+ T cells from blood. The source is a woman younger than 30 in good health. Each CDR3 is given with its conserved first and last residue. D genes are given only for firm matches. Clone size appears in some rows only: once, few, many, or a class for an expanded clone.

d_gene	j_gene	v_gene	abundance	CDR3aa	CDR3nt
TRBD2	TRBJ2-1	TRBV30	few	CAWIGLAGLGIHEQFF	TGTGCCTGGATAGGGCTAGCGGGTCTAGGGATCCATGAGCAGTTCTTC
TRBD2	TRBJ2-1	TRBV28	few	CASSGAGGSNEQFF	TGTGCCAGCAGTGGGGCGGGAGGAAGCAATGAGCAGTTCTTC
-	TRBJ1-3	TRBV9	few	CASSVDESSGNTIYF	TGTGCCAGCAGCGTAGACGAGAGCTCTGGAAACACCATATATTTT
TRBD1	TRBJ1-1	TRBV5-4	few	CASSRQGAGTEAFF	TGTGCCAGCAGCAGGCAGGGGGCCGGAACTGAAGCTTTCTTT
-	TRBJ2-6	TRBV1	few	CTSSQEGLAGTSGANVLTF	TGCACCAGCAGCCAAGAGGGACTAGCGGGAACATCTGGGGCCAACGTCCTGACTTTC
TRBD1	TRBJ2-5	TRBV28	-	CAPGTGKETQYF	TGTGCCCCAGGGACAGGGAAGGAGACCCAGTACTTC
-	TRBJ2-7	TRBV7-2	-	CASSIPGYEQYF	TGTGCCAGCAGCATCCCCGGCTACGAGCAGTACTTC
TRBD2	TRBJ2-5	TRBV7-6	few	CASSTLAVPPGTQYF	TGTGCCAGCAGCACACTAGCGGTCCCCCCCGGGACCCAGTACTTC
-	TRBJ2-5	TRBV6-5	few	CASSYSKGGETQYF	TGTGCCAGCAGTTACTCTAAGGGAGGAGAGACCCAGTACTTC
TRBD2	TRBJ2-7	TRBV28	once	CASGAAGGSYEQYF	TGTGCCAGCGGGGCAGCGGGAGGTTCCTACGAGCAGTACTTC
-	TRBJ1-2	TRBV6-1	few	CASSDPSQGAYGYTF	TGTGCCAGCAGTGACCCGAGCCAGGGCGCTTATGGCTACACCTTC
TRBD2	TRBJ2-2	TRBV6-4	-	CASSEKGLAGVTGELFF	TGTGCCAGCAGTGAGAAGGGACTAGCGGGAGTGACCGGGGAGCTGTTTTTT
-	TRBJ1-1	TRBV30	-	CACSGTDAFF	TGTGCCTGTTCGGGAACAGACGCTTTCTTT
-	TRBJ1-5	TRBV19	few	CASSIRGQPQHF	TGTGCCAGTAGTATCAGAGGTCAGCCCCAGCATTTT
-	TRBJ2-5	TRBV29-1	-	CSVEDSPRTQYF	TGCAGCGTTGAGGACAGTCCTCGGACCCAGTACTTC
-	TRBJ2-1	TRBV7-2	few	CASSLALSGNEQFF	TGTGCCAGCAGCTTAGCGCTGTCCGGCAATGAGCAGTTCTTC
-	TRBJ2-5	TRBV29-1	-	CSVPGHPNEETQYF	TGCAGCGTTCCGGGACACCCAAATGAGGAGACCCAGTACTTC
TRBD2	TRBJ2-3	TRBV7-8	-	CASSRGSGRTDTQYF	TGTGCCAGCAGCCGGGGGAGCGGGAGAACAGATACGCAGTATTTT
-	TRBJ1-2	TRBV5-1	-	CASSFSAGIDGYTF	TGCGCCAGCAGCTTTTCGGCAGGGATCGATGGCTACACCTTC
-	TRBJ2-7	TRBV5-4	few	CASSVNSAPGIYEQYF	TGTGCCAGCAGCGTCAACAGTGCCCCTGGAATCTACGAGCAGTACTTC
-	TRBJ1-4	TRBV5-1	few	CASSLKGGANEKLFF	TGCGCCAGCAGCTTAAAGGGAGGGGCTAATGAAAAACTGTTTTTT
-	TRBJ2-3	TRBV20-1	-	CSASSGDTQYF	TGCAGTGCTAGCTCCGGGGATACGCAGTATTTT
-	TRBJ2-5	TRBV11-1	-	CASSLRGLQETQYF	TGTGCCAGCAGCTTAAGAGGGCTCCAAGAGACCCAGTACTTC
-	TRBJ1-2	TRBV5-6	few	CASSFFSSYGYTF	TGTGCCAGCAGCTTCTTCAGTTCCTATGGCTACACCTTC
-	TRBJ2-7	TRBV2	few	CASSPPKYEQYF	TGTGCCAGCAGTCCTCCTAAGTACGAGCAGTACTTC
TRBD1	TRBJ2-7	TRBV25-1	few	CASSPWTGDREQYF	TGTGCCAGCAGTCCGTGGACAGGGGATAGGGAGCAGTACTTC
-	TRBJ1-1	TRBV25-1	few	CASSQGAQAFF	TGTGCCAGCAGTCAGGGTGCCCAAGCTTTCTTT
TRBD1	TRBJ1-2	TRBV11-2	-	CASSLGGTGQPYGYTF	TGTGCCAGCAGCTTAGGTGGGACGGGACAGCCCTATGGCTACACCTTC
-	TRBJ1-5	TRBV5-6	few	CASSLGGRGAGQPQHF	TGTGCCAGCAGCTTGGGGGGCAGGGGTGCCGGTCAGCCCCAGCATTTT
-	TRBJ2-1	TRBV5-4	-	CASSGKRRAVYNEQFF	TGTGCCAGCAGCGGAAAACGGAGGGCCGTCTACAATGAGCAGTTCTTC
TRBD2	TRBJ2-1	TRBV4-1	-	CASSQVSGGLAGDSYNEQFF	TGCGCCAGCAGCCAAGTAAGTGGAGGACTAGCGGGAGACTCCTACAATGAGCAGTTCTTC
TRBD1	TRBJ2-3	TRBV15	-	CATNDRGFGDTQYF	TGTGCCACCAACGACAGGGGGTTTGGGGATACGCAGTATTTT
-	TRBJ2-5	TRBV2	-	CASLERVMKETQYF	TGTGCCAGCTTGGAGCGGGTCATGAAAGAGACCCAGTACTTC
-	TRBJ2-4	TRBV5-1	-	CASSLLTLGSGKNIQYF	TGCGCCAGCAGCTTGTTGACCCTTGGCAGCGGCAAAAACATTCAGTACTTC
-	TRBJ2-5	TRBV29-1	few	CSVGAAQETQYF	TGCAGCGTGGGGGCAGCCCAAGAGACCCAGTACTTC
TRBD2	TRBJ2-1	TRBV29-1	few	CSVSWSGRSYEQFF	TGCAGCGTTTCCTGGAGCGGGAGAAGCTATGAGCAGTTCTTC
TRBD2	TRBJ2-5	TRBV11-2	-	CASSATSGRETQYF	TGTGCCAGCAGCGCGACTAGCGGGAGAGAGACCCAGTACTTC
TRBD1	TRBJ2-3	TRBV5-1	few	CASSLDRGDTDTQYF	TGCGCCAGCAGCTTGGACAGGGGGGACACAGATACGCAGTATTTT
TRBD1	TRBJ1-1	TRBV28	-	CASSFAGGTEAFF	TGTGCCAGCAGTTTCGCAGGGGGCACTGAAGCTTTCTTT
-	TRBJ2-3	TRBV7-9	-	CASSRRQGTDTQYF	TGTGCCAGCAGCCGCAGACAGGGCACAGATACGCAGTATTTT
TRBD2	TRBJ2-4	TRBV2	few	CASNPGLAEIAKNIQYF	TGTGCCAGCAATCCGGGACTAGCGGAGATAGCCAAAAACATTCAGTACTTC
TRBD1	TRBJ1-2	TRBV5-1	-	CASSVTGSGYTF	TGCGCCAGCAGCGTGACAGGGTCGGGCTACACCTTC
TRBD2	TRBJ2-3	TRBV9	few	CASSVGASGVTDTQYF	TGTGCCAGCAGCGTAGGGGCTAGCGGGGTCACAGATACGCAGTATTTT
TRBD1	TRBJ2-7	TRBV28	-	CASSLTPGQGTYEQYF	TGTGCCAGCAGTCTCACCCCGGGACAGGGAACCTACGAGCAGTACTTC